This passage covers 27 T cell receptor beta chains from one sample sequenced in a study of identical twins. TCRdb reprocessed the 5' RACE reads with MiXCR, giving one entry per CDR3 protein. The sample lists approximately 1.8 million distinct CDR3 sequences; around 29% were seen once. The source material was cord blood. These receptors were taken from a newborn girl in good health.

The sample holds a few counts of this clonotype. This chain connects TRBV4-2 to TRBJ1-5; 7 bases map to TRBD1. Germline loops: CDR1 LGHNA, CDR2 YNFKEQ. The CDR3 has 16 amino acids. J gave up 3 bases and V 0 bases, and 5 bases lay outside the gene matches. The CDR3 region is CASSQEGTDSNQPQHF. The CDR3 region has the DNA TGTGCCAGCAGCCAAGAGGGGACAGATTCCAATCAGCCCCAGCATTTT.

The chain combines TRBV5-5 with TRBJ2-2, with D uncertain. Germline lookup yields CDR1 SGHKS and CDR2 YYEKEE (reference sequence). The V end was cut by 4 bases, the J end by 6 bases, with 7 bases between. The CDR3 has 12 residues. Written as DNA, the CDR3 is TGTGCCAGCAGCGGGAAGGCCGGGGAGCTGTTTTTT. Amino acid sequence: CASSGKAGELFF.

The V call is TRBV20-1, the J call TRBJ2-3, with TRBD2 matching over 9 bases. The ends lost 5 bases at V and 0 bases at J; junction bases unmatched: 15. This CDR3 has 18 residues. In germline, CDR1 is DFQATT, CDR2 SNEGSKA (reference sequence). The CDR3 bases are TGCAGTGCTGGCGCTCTAGCGGGGCACACCTCTAGCACAGATACGCAGTATTTT. It is translated as CSAGALAGHTSSTDTQYF.

Only a few counts were recorded for this clonotype. The rearrangement uses TRBV4-2 and TRBJ2-3; 15 positions agree with TRBD2. V lost 0 bases, J lost 4 bases, and 8 bases stayed unmatched. This CDR3 spans 19 amino acids. CDR1 is LGHNA, CDR2 YNFKEQ, per germline. CDR3 in amino acids: CASSQEAFGTSGRPDTQYF. The CDR3 DNA follows: TGTGCCAGCAGCCAAGAGGCGTTTGGGACTAGCGGGAGGCCAGATACGCAGTATTTT.

The chain uses TRBV11-1 and TRBJ2-2, with 15 bases identical to TRBD2. This CDR3 spans 19 amino acids. Germline V gene lookup returns CDR1 SGHAT and CDR2 FQDESV (reference sequence). Germline trimming cut 6 bases from V and 0 bases from J; bases unmatched to any gene: 8. CDR3 sequence reads: CASSYSGTSGRPNTGELFF. The CDR3 DNA reads as TGTGCCAGCAGTTATTCCGGGACTAGCGGGAGGCCGAACACCGGGGAGCTGTTTTTT.

The CDR3 reads CASSEYTSGLNTGELFF. The CDR3 DNA is TGTGCCAGCAGTGAATATACTAGCGGACTGAACACCGGGGAGCTGTTTTTT. The V and J genes are TRBV25-1 and TRBJ2-2; 8 bases agree with TRBD2. The germline V gene encodes CDR1 MGHDK and CDR2 SYGVNS. The CDR3 runs 17 residues. V was pared by 0 bases and J by 1 base, with 4 bases of the junction left unmatched.

On this clonotype: At one of its ends the junction is not consistent with the germline gene, which may arise from a read error. The chain links TRBV12-3 or TRBV12-4 to TRBJ2-2, with 8 bases lining up with TRBD2. The CDR3 loop spans 16 amino acids. CDR3 in DNA: TGTGCCAACAGTTTCCCTGGGACTAGGGGCACCGGGGAGCTGTTTTTT. The encoded protein is CANSFPGTRGTGELFF.

V and J are TRBV20-1 and TRBJ1-2; 10 bases are shared with TRBD1. V was pared by 5 bases and J by 2 bases, with 8 bases of the junction left unmatched. CDR1 is DFQATT and CDR2 is SNEGSKA in the germline V gene (reference sequence). The CDR3 length is 15 residues. CDR3 sequence reads: CSAPGRTGGNYGYTF. The CDR3 DNA follows: TGCAGTGCTCCCGGCCGGACAGGGGGGAACTATGGCTACACCTTC.

The chain combines TRBV29-1 with TRBJ1-2, with D hard to call. Germline V CDR1 and CDR2: SQVTM, ANQGSEA. This CDR3 has 12 amino acids. V was shortened by 4 bases and J by 4 bases, with 10 bases between the two germline ends. CDR3 amino acids: CSVVHGSYGYTF. In nucleotides, the CDR3 is TGCAGCGTTGTCCACGGGAGCTATGGCTACACCTTC.

The rearrangement joins TRBV7-9 to TRBJ2-1, with D uncertain. Germline V gives CDR1 SEHNR, CDR2 FQNEAQ (reference sequence). The CDR3 sequence is 15 residues long. V was trimmed by 1 base and J by 0 bases, leaving 7 bases between them. The CDR3: CASSLVHSSYNEQFF. CDR3 nucleotides: TGTGCCAGCAGCTTAGTACACAGCTCCTACAATGAGCAGTTCTTC.

V is TRBV20-1 and J is TRBJ2-3, with 7 bases identical to TRBD2. The CDR3 totals 16 residues. CDR1 and CDR2 (germline): DFQATT, SNEGSKA (reference sequence). CDR3 residues: CRVPGAGVLGTDTQYF. The CDR3 nucleotides read TGCAGGGTCCCCGGGGCGGGAGTGTTGGGCACAGATACGCAGTATTTT.

The chain carries TRBV27 and TRBJ2-1; 8 nucleotides line up with TRBD2. J was trimmed by 6 bases and V by 7 bases; bases with no gene match: 8. The CDR3 runs to 14 residues. Germline lookup yields CDR1 MNHEY and CDR2 SMNVEV (reference sequence). The chain's CDR3 is CASISSGRSNEQFF. The CDR3 bases are TGTGCCAGCATCTCTAGCGGGCGGAGCAATGAGCAGTTCTTC.

This clonotype was picked up a small number of times. This CDR3 reads CASSVTPRGQELNIQYF. The CDR3 DNA reads as TGTGCCAGCAGCGTAACCCCGCGGGGGCAAGAGTTGAACATTCAGTACTTC. The V and J genes are TRBV9 and TRBJ2-4, with D tentatively TRBD2 (7 bases). The CDR3 loop spans 17 amino acids. Trimming took 1 base from V and 7 from J, leaving 21 bases between them. Germline V gene data show CDR1 as SGDLS and CDR2 as YYNGEE.

This clonotype was found once. The chain combines TRBV11-2 with TRBJ2-5, with D unclear. This CDR3 is built from 13 residues. Germline loops: CDR1 SGHAT, CDR2 FQNNGV. V shed 5 bases and J shed 12 bases, with 19 bases lying between them. In DNA, the CDR3 is TGTGCCAGCAGCCGAGAACGAACGAGGAATGAGTACTTC. This sequence encodes CASSRERTRNEYF. Based on the CDR3 plus reference TRBV11-2 and TRBJ2-5, the full variable domain is EAGVAQSPRYKIIEKRQSVAFWCNPISGHATLYWYQQILGQGPKLLIQFQNNGVVDDSQLPKDRFSAERLKGVDSTLKIQPAKLEDSAVYLCASSRERTRNEYFGPGTRLLVL.

The gene calls are TRBV3-1 and TRBJ2-3; 10 bases line up with TRBD2. The CDR3 length is 16 residues. Trimming removed 4 bases from V and 2 bases from J; junction bases left unmatched: 6. Germline V lookup: CDR1 LGHDT, CDR2 YNNKEL (reference sequence). The CDR3 spells CASSPTAGGPTDTQYF. The CDR3 bases are TGTGCCAGCAGCCCGACAGCGGGAGGGCCCACAGATACGCAGTATTTT.

The gene calls are TRBV24-1 and TRBJ2-3; 15 nucleotides line up with TRBD2. The junction had 9 bases not matched to a gene; V was cut back by 9 bases and J by 3 bases. This CDR3 has 17 amino acids. In germline, CDR1 is KGHDR, CDR2 SFDVKD. Here the CDR3 DNA reads TGTGCCACCGGTGCCCGGACTAGCGGGAGGGGGACAGATACGCAGTATTTT. Protein sequence: CATGARTSGRGTDTQYF.

At least ten counts were recorded for this clonotype. The chain carries TRBV14 and TRBJ2-3; tentative D call: TRBD2 (5 bases). The length of the CDR3 is 16 residues. The V gene lost 4 bases and the J gene lost 0 bases, with 14 bases spanning the gap. Per the germline V gene, CDR1 is SGHDN and CDR2 is FVKESK. The CDR3 region is CASSPHIGVSTDTQYF. CDR3 bases: TGTGCCAGCAGCCCCCATATCGGGGTTAGCACAGATACGCAGTATTTT.

At least ten counts were recorded for this clonotype. This sequence joins TRBV28 and TRBJ2-4, with 9 bases lining up with TRBD1. Germline lookup yields CDR1 MDHEN and CDR2 SYDVKM. The CDR3 loop spans 13 amino acids. V lost 4 bases to trimming and J lost 5 bases; unmatched junction nucleotides: 0. The CDR3: CASSWTGENIQYF. The CDR3 nucleotides are TGTGCCAGCAGTTGGACAGGGGAAAACATTCAGTACTTC.

The V and J genes are TRBV6-6 and TRBJ2-7; D tentatively reads TRBD1 or TRBD2 (5 bases each). The CDR3 has 15 amino acids. Germline V lookup: CDR1 MNHNY, CDR2 SVGAGI (reference sequence). Deletions cut 5 bases from V and 0 bases from J, with 14 bases between. The CDR3 nucleotides are TGTGCCAGCAGTACACGGGGACGGAGCTCCTACGAGCAGTACTTC. The encoded protein is CASSTRGRSSYEQYF.

The V and J genes are TRBV5-1 and TRBJ2-2; D is ambiguous. V was pared by 1 base and J by 4 bases, with 5 bases between. Germline V gives CDR1 SGHRS, CDR2 YFSETQ. The length of the CDR3 is 13 residues. The CDR3 loop is CASSLQTTGELFF. CDR3 DNA: TGCGCCAGCAGCTTGCAGACCACCGGGGAGCTGTTTTTT.

This chain joins TRBV2 and TRBJ2-5; D remains unclear. V lost 6 bases and J lost 2, with 13 bases in between. The CDR3 covers 14 residues. CDR1 is SNHLY, CDR2 FYNNEI, per germline. CDR3 in amino acids: CASRVSATQETQYF. The CDR3 nucleotides read TGTGCCAGCAGGGTATCGGCCACACAAGAGACCCAGTACTTC.

In its sample, this clonotype was seen a few times. This chain uses TRBV3-1 with TRBJ2-5; D not resolved. Looked up from germline, CDR1 is LGHDT and CDR2 is YNNKEL (reference sequence). CDR3 length equals 14 residues. Trimming stripped 1 base from V and 3 bases from J, with 9 bases between. Here the CDR3 reads CASSQGLLEETQYF. The CDR3 region has the DNA TGTGCCAGCAGCCAAGGCCTGTTGGAAGAGACCCAGTACTTC.

The V call is TRBV30, the J call TRBJ1-6, with D hard to call. The CDR3 runs to 13 residues. V gave up 2 bases and J gave up 0 bases, with 2 bases separating them. CDR1 is GTSNPN and CDR2 is SVGIG in the germline V gene (reference sequence). The CDR3 loop reads CAWSLSYNSPLHF. For the CDR3, the DNA is TGTGCCTGGAGTCTCTCCTATAATTCACCCCTCCACTTT.

In this sample, this clonotype turned up many times. This chain links TRBV29-1 with TRBJ1-2, with 7 positions matching TRBD1. This CDR3 has 12 residues. V lost 5 bases to trimming and J lost 4 bases; unmatched junction nucleotides: 4. Germline V CDR1 and CDR2: SQVTM, ANQGSEA. The CDR3 sequence is CSVTRTGYGYTF. CDR3 nucleotides: TGCAGCGTTACACGGACAGGCTATGGCTACACCTTC.

The table lists this clonotype with a few counts. J is TRBJ2-7 and V is TRBV27; D not resolved. CDR1 MNHEY and CDR2 SMNVEV come from the germline V gene (reference sequence). The germline V and J ends were trimmed by 2 bases and 7 bases, with 9 bases remaining between them. There are 12 residues in the CDR3. The DNA of the CDR3 is TGTGCCAGCAGTTTAAGGAGAAATGAGCAGTACTTC. Protein product: CASSLRRNEQYF.

The chain links TRBV6-1 to TRBJ1-2; no clear D gene. The CDR3 has 12 residues. CDR1 and CDR2 from the germline V gene are MNHNS and SASEGT. The germline V and J ends were trimmed by 8 bases and 4 bases, with 11 bases remaining between them. The CDR3 loop is CASESGGYGYTF. CDR3 nucleotides: TGTGCCAGCGAGTCAGGAGGCTATGGCTACACCTTC.

The chain combines TRBV2 with TRBJ2-5; D may be TRBD1 or TRBD2 (5 bases each). Per germline, CDR1 SNHLY and CDR2 FYNNEI. The CDR3 has 14 amino acids. The V gene lost 7 bases and the J gene lost 2 bases, with 14 bases spanning the gap. The CDR3 sequence is CASNRWGSQETQYF. DNA of the CDR3: TGTGCCAGCAACCGATGGGGGTCTCAAGAGACCCAGTACTTC.